The clone carrying this T cell receptor beta chain was found a few times. The V gene end was trimmed by 6 bases and the J gene end by 4 bases; junction bases not matched to a gene: 7. The CDR3 is made up of 15 amino acids. Via MiXCR, TCRdb re-called the RT-PCR reads, giving one row per CDR3 protein. The sample lists about 540,000 distinct CDR3 sequences, under 30% occurring once. The record originates from a study of response to subunit inactivated influenza vaccine. In addition, the sample was reused for a study of T cells expressing NK-cell markers. As that study records: The authors made TCR beta cDNA libraries by 5'RACE template switching. This switching added a universal primer site and UMIs. For four donors, these clonotypes were likewise the leading ones in the CD3+CD56-NKG2C+ fraction.

This receptor was taken from a man aged 50 or older who received an inactivated influenza vaccine. Source: CD4+ T cells sorted from PBMCs, taken roughly 12 days after vaccination. This chain connects TRBV12-3 or TRBV12-4 to TRBJ2-3, with 10 nucleotides matching TRBD2. The CDR3 DNA is TGTGCCAGCAGCCGCAGCGGGGGGGCCCCAGATACGCAGTATTTT. Amino acids: CASSRSGGAPDTQYF.